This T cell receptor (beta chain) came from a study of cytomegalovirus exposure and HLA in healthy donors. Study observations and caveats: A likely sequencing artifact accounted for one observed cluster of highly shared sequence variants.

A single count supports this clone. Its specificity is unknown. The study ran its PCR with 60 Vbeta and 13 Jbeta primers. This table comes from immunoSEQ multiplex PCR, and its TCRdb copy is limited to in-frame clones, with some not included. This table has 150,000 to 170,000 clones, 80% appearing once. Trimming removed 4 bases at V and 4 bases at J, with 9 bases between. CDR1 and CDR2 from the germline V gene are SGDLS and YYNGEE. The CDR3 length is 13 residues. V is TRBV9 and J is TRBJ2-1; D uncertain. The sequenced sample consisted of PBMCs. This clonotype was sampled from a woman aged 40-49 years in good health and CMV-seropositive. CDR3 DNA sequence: TGTGCCAGCAGCCCAACTCCGTACAATGAGCAGTTCTTC. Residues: CASSPTPYNEQFF.